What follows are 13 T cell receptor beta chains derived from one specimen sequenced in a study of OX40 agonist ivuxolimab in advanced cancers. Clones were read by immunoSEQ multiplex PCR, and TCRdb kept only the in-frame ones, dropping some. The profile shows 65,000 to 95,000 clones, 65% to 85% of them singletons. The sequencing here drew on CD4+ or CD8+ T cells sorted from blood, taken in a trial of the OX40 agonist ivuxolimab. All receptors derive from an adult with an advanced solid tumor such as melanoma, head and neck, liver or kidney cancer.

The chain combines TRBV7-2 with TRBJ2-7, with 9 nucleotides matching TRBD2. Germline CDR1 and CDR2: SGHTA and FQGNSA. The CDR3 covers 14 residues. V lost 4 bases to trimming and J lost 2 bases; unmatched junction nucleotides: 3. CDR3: CASSSRLAAYEQYF. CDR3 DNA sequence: TGTGCCAGCAGCTCAAGACTAGCGGCCTACGAGCAGTACTTC.

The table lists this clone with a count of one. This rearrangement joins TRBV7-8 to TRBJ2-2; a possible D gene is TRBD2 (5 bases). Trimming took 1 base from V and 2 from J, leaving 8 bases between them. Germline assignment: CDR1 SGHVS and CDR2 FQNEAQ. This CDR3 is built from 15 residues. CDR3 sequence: CASSLGAGNTGELFF. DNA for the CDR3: TGTGCCAGCAGCTTAGGCGCGGGTAACACCGGGGAGCTGTTTTTT.

The CDR3 reads CASSPRGGVNYGYTF. CDR3 nucleotide sequence: TGTGCCAGCAGCCCACGCGGGGGTGTTAACTATGGCTACACCTTC. This rearrangement joins TRBV9 to TRBJ1-2, with D perhaps matching TRBD1 (5 bases). Germline CDR1 and CDR2: SGDLS and YYNGEE. This CDR3 is built from 15 residues. Trimming left V 4 bases short and J 1 base short, with 14 bases between.

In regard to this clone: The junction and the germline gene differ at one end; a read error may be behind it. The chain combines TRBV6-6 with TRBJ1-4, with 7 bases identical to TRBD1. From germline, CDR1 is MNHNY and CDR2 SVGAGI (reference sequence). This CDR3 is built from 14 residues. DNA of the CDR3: TGTGCCACCAGTCGACAGGGCCCTAATGAAAAACTGTTTTTT. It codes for CATSRQGPNEKLFF.

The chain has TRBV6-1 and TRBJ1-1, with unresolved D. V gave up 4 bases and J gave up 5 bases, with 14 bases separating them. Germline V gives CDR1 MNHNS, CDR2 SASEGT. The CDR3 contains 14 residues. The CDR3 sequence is CASSVSGFYTEAFF. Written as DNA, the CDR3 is TGTGCCAGCAGTGTTAGCGGGTTTTATACTGAAGCTTTCTTT.

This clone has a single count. This chain's CDR3 is CAWSTGGYGYTF. The CDR3 coding sequence is TGTGCCTGGAGTACGGGGGGCTATGGCTACACCTTC. The chain links TRBV30 to TRBJ1-2, with a tentative D call TRBD1 (5 bases). V was trimmed by 2 bases and J by 4 bases, leaving 8 bases between them. This CDR3 is 12 amino acids long. Germline assignment: CDR1 GTSNPN and CDR2 SVGIG (reference sequence).

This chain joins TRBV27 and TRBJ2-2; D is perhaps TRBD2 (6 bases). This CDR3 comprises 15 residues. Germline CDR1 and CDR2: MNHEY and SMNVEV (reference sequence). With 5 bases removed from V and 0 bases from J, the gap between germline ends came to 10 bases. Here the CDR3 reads CASSMRGSNTGELFF. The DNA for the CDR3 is TGTGCCAGCAGTATGCGGGGCTCGAACACCGGGGAGCTGTTTTTT.

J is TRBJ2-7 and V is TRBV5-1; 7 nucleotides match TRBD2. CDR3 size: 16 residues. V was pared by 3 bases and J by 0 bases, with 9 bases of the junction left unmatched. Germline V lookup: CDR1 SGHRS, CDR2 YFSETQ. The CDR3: CASSWGYSGDSYEQYF. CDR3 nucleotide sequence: TGCGCCAGCAGCTGGGGTTACAGCGGGGACTCCTACGAGCAGTACTTC.

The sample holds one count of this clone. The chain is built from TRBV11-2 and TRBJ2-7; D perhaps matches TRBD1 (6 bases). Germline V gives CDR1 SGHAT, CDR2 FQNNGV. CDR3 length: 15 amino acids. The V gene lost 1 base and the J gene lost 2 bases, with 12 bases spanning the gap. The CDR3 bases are TGTGCCAGCAGCTTAGGAGGGGGTCGTACCTACGAGCAGTACTTC. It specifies CASSLGGGRTYEQYF.

CDR3 in DNA: TGTGCCAGCAGCTACTCGCCCGGCAGCTCTAATTCACCCCTCCACTTT. This sequence encodes CASSYSPGSSNSPLHF. The V and J genes are TRBV7-8 and TRBJ1-6; D is unresolved. This CDR3 comprises 16 residues. Trimming shortened V by 4 bases and J by 6 bases, and 16 bases separated the two germline ends. Germline CDR1 reads SGHVS; CDR2 reads FQNEAQ. The entire variable domain, with the rest obtained from reference TRBV7-8 and TRBJ1-6, is as follows: GAGVSQSPRYKVAKRGQDVALRCDPISGHVSLFWYQQALGQGPEFLTYFQNEAQLDKSGLPSDRFFAERPEGSVSTLKIQRTQQEDSAVYLCASSYSPGSSNSPLHFGNGTRLTVT.

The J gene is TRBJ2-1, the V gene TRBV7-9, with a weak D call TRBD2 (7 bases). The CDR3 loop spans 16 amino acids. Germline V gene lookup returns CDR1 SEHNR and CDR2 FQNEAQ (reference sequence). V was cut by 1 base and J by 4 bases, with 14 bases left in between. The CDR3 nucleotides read TGTGCCAGCAGCTTAGGGGGGCCTAGCGGTTACAATGAGCAGTTCTTC. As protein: CASSLGGPSGYNEQFF.

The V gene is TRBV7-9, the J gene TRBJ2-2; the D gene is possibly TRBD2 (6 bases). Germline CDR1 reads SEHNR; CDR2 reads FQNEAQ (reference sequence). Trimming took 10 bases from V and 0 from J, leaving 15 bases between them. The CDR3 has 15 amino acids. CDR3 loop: CATGVQIANTGELFF. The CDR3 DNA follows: TGTGCCACGGGAGTTCAGATAGCGAACACCGGGGAGCTGTTTTTT.

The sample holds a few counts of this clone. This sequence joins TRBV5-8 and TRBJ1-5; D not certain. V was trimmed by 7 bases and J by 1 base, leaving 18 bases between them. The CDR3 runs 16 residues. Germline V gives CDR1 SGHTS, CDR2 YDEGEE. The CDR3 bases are TGTGCCAGCCAGGCGGGCATCGGGAGAAGCAATCAGCCCCAGCATTTT. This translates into CASQAGIGRSNQPQHF.